Listed below are T cell receptor beta chains from one sample, sequenced in a study of T cell repertoires in cytomegalovirus infection. MiXCR, applied by TCRdb to the reads, yields one record per CDR3 protein. The sample records about 320,000 distinct CDR3 sequences, 8% to 10% being singletons. The sequencing input was PBMCs. The receptors shown here come from a human donor in good health (CMV status not recorded). Some clones in this sample may be carry-over from other donors' samples. Each CDR3 is given with its conserved first and last residue. Fields, in order: V gene, D gene, J gene, clone size, CDR3 DNA, CDR3 protein. The D gene is left open where the match is weak. Clone size is shown for a subset of rows, as once, few, many or a class of expanded clone.

V gene: TRBV18
D gene: TRBD1
J gene: TRBJ2-7
clone size: few
CDR3 DNA: TGTGCCAGCTCGGGACAGAACTCCTACGAGCAGTACTTC
CDR3 protein: CASSGQNSYEQYF

V gene: TRBV7-2
D gene: -
J gene: TRBJ1-1
clone size: few
CDR3 DNA: TGTGCCAGCAGGTCGGGGAACACTGAAGCTTTCTTT
CDR3 protein: CASRSGNTEAFF

V gene: TRBV7-2
D gene: -
J gene: TRBJ1-5
clone size: many
CDR3 DNA: TGTGCCAGCAGCTCCATCGGGCCCCCTGGAAATCAGCCCCAGCATTTT
CDR3 protein: CASSSIGPPGNQPQHF

V gene: TRBV4-2
D gene: -
J gene: TRBJ1-6
clone size: many
CDR3 DNA: TGTGCCAGCAGCCAGACACAGGCGGCGGAATCTCGTAAATCACCCCTCCACTTT
CDR3 protein: CASSQTQAAESRKSPLHF

V gene: TRBV6-2/TRBV6-3
D gene: -
J gene: TRBJ1-5
clone size: many
CDR3 DNA: TGTGCCAGCAGTACCACAAGATCGGAGCTGGATCAGCCCCAGCATTTT
CDR3 protein: CASSTTRSELDQPQHF

V gene: TRBV30
D gene: -
J gene: TRBJ1-4
clone size: -
CDR3 DNA: TGTGCCTGGGGGGGAACCGGGACGTCGACTAATGAAAAACTGTTTTTT
CDR3 protein: CAWGGTGTSTNEKLFF

V gene: TRBV20-1
D gene: TRBD1
J gene: TRBJ2-5
clone size: few
CDR3 DNA: TGCAGTGCTAGAGATCGGGGACAGCTAGAGACCCAGTACTTC
CDR3 protein: CSARDRGQLETQYF

V gene: TRBV19
D gene: -
J gene: TRBJ1-5
clone size: many
CDR3 DNA: TGTGCCAGTACGCAGGGTGCGCGGCCCCAGCATTTT
CDR3 protein: CASTQGARPQHF

V gene: TRBV6-2/TRBV6-3
D gene: -
J gene: TRBJ1-1
clone size: few
CDR3 DNA: TGTGCCAGCAGTTATTGGGATGAAGCTTTCTTT
CDR3 protein: CASSYWDEAFF

V gene: TRBV7-8
D gene: -
J gene: TRBJ2-1
clone size: many
CDR3 DNA: TGTGCCAGCCCCTACCCCCCGGACAGGCCCTTCTTGGCGGGGGATGAGCAGTTCTTC
CDR3 protein: CASPYPPDRPFLAGDEQFF

V gene: TRBV12-3/TRBV12-4
D gene: -
J gene: TRBJ1-4
clone size: few
CDR3 DNA: TGTGCCAGCAGTTTATTCAGCCGAAATGAAAAACTGTTTTTT
CDR3 protein: CASSLFSRNEKLFF